This T cell receptor (beta chain) was captured by sequencing in a study of shared clonotypes between healthy human individuals. Across the study: Each donor's CD4 naive and CD4 memory cells filled three plates apiece, CD8 naive two, and CD8 memory one. Overall study findings and caveats: Relative to memory subsets, naive subsets generally showed larger estimated richness. Sequencing depth was predicted to influence how clonotypes are shared among donors.

CD45RO negativity and positive selection for CCR7 defined naive CD8 cells, a population that excluded terminally differentiated effector memory CD45RA+ cells. Generated by immunoSEQ multiplex PCR, the TCRdb table keeps only in-frame clones and is missing some. This table holds about 1.9 million clones, just over 90% found once. The V gene's germline CDR1 is MNHEY and CDR2 SMNVEV (reference sequence). Losses at the gene ends were 7 bases for V and 2 bases for J; bases not matched to a gene: 6. CDR3 size: 14 residues. Notes on this clone: Antigen specificity is unknown.

The chain uses TRBV27 and TRBJ2-3; 7 bases fit TRBD2. The source of this sequence is a man between 18 and 29 years old in good health. Some clones in this sample may be carry-over from other donors' samples. The sample consisted of naive CD8+ T cells from PBMCs. The CDR3: CASTLGRYTDTQYF. The DNA for the CDR3 is TGTGCCAGCACCCTCGGGAGGTACACAGATACGCAGTATTTT.